This section outlines one T cell receptor beta chain sequence together with its context. These data originate in a study of cytomegalovirus exposure and HLA in healthy donors. With 60 Vbeta and 13 Jbeta primers, the PCR was carried out. The method was immunoSEQ multiplex PCR; TCRdb's version includes in-frame clones alone and lacks a portion of them. The sample carries about 130,000 clones, around three quarters recorded once. V shed 4 bases and J 4 bases; nucleotides not matched to a gene: 5. CDR3 length: 13 amino acids. Germline V gene data show CDR1 as GTSNPN and CDR2 as SVGIG (reference sequence).

Material: PBMCs. This TCR came from a woman aged 50 to 65 in good health and CMV-seronegative. The V call is TRBV30, the J call TRBJ2-3; TRBD1 aligns across 7 bases. The CDR3 loop is CAWKQGYADTQYF. CDR3 bases: TGTGCCTGGAAACAGGGGTACGCAGATACGCAGTATTTT.